These 29 T cell receptor beta chains share one sample of origin, sequenced in a study of blood T cells in healthy people across ages. The authors ran a second PCR of about 7 to 11 cycles using a sample-barcoded 5' primer and a J-beta primer mix. MiXCR, applied by TCRdb to the 5' RACE reads, yields one record per CDR3 protein. Of about 320,000 distinct CDR3 sequences in the sample, roughly a quarter are singletons; the top ten hold 29%. Sequenced sample: blood. The receptors come from a woman aged 65 to 85 in good health.

The chain links TRBV20-1 to TRBJ2-5; TRBD1 aligns across 7 bases. TRBJ2-7 matches the DNA end more closely, so the J call is doubtful. The germline V gene has CDR1 DFQATT and CDR2 SNEGSKA (reference sequence). This CDR3 is built from 14 residues. Here the CDR3 reads CSAIPGQKGYEQYF. The CDR3 nucleotides read TGCAGTGCTATTCCGGGACAGAAAGGTTACGAGCAGTACTTC.

The chain couples TRBV3-1 to TRBJ2-5, with 12 bases identical to TRBD2. The CDR3 is made up of 18 amino acids. Germline V gene lookup returns CDR1 LGHDT and CDR2 YNNKEL (reference sequence). V trimming: 0 bases; J trimming: 3 bases; junction bases outside the gene matches: 8. The CDR3 DNA is TGTGCCAGCAGCCAAGATCGGCCTAGCGGGGGGGTCAAAGAGACCCAGTACTTC. Its protein is CASSQDRPSGGVKETQYF.

This clonotype appeared a few times. V usage is TRBV18 and J usage is TRBJ2-7; TRBD2 matches 8 bases. CDR1 is KGHSH, CDR2 LQKENI, per germline. This CDR3 contains 14 residues. J lost 2 bases, V lost 5 bases, and 5 bases had no gene match. Written as DNA, the CDR3 is TGTGCCAGCTCAACTAGCGGCCCACCCTACGAGCAGTACTTC. Translated, it gives CASSTSGPPYEQYF.

This clonotype was seen a few times. The chain carries TRBV24-1 and TRBJ2-3, with 9 bases fitting TRBD1. J gave up 4 bases and V 2 bases, and 6 bases lay outside the gene matches. The CDR3 consists of 16 residues. Per the germline V gene, CDR1 is KGHDR and CDR2 is SFDVKD. This chain's CDR3 is CATSDYGTGSADTQYF. CDR3 DNA: TGTGCCACCAGTGATTACGGGACAGGGAGCGCAGATACGCAGTATTTT.

CDR3 sequence reads: CASSPWPGDSNQPQHF. The CDR3 DNA is TGTGCCAGTAGTCCTTGGCCAGGGGATAGCAATCAGCCCCAGCATTTT. The chain links TRBV19 to TRBJ1-5, with D tentatively TRBD1 (6 bases). The CDR3 has 16 residues. The germline V gene encodes CDR1 LNHDA and CDR2 SQIVND (reference sequence). Trimming pared 5 bases from V and 0 bases from J, leaving 14 bases between.

The gene calls are TRBV28 and TRBJ2-1, with TRBD2 matching over 12 bases. Per germline, CDR1 MDHEN and CDR2 SYDVKM. CDR3 size: 14 residues. V dropped 6 bases and J dropped 12; count of bases not matched to a gene: 9. The CDR3 here is CASSRTSGASGQFF. CDR3 in DNA: TGTGCCAGCAGCCGGACTAGCGGGGCATCCGGGCAGTTCTTC.

V gene TRBV3-1 combines with J gene TRBJ2-3, with D hard to call. V lost 4 bases, J lost 5 bases, and 10 bases lay in between. Germline values: CDR1 LGHDT, CDR2 YNNKEL (reference sequence). The CDR3 sequence is 13 residues long. The CDR3: CASSRIGGDTQYF. The CDR3, as DNA: TGTGCCAGCAGCCGGATTGGCGGAGATACGCAGTATTTT.

The chain links TRBV3-1 to TRBJ2-5, with no clear D. The DNA end is more similar to TRBJ2-7, so the J call may be wrong. The germline gives CDR1 LGHDT, CDR2 YNNKEL (reference sequence). The length of the CDR3 is 15 residues. CDR3 region: CASSQEGPPMNEQYF. The CDR3, as DNA: TGTGCCAGCAGCCAAGAAGGGCCTCCTATGAACGAGCAGTACTTC.

As regards this clonotype: This clone may be a read error of a much larger clone one base away. The rearrangement joins TRBV7-2 to TRBJ1-2; no clear D. The CDR3 has 15 residues. The V end lost 5 bases, the J end lost 6 bases, and 19 bases lay between the germline ends. Per germline, CDR1 SGHTA and CDR2 FQGNSA. The CDR3 sequence: CASSPSATKGNGYTF. The CDR3 bases are TGTGCCAGCAGCCCCTCGGCGACGAAAGGCAATGGCTACACCTTC.

This rearrangement joins TRBV28 to TRBJ2-1, with D unresolved. CDR1 MDHEN and CDR2 SYDVKM come from the germline V gene. CDR3 length equals 14 residues. CDR3 sequence reads: CVGSPNEVNNEQFF. CDR3 nucleotide sequence: TGTGTCGGCAGCCCGAACGAGGTTAACAATGAGCAGTTCTTC.

The J gene is TRBJ2-7, the V gene TRBV12-3 or TRBV12-4; 9 nucleotides align to TRBD2. This CDR3 contains 16 residues. Germline trimming cut 5 bases from V and 5 bases from J; bases unmatched to any gene: 13. The DNA of the CDR3 is TGTGCCAGCAGTCCTTCCGGCGGGAGGGCTTACCACGAGCAGTACTTC. Translated: CASSPSGGRAYHEQYF.

Turning to this clonotype: A much larger clone lies one base from this, so it may be a read error. The chain links TRBV28 to TRBJ2-5; D may be TRBD1 or TRBD2 (5 bases each). The CDR3 length is 15 residues. Trimming took off 3 bases at V and 2 bases at J, with 13 bases between the two ends. Germline V gene lookup returns CDR1 MDHEN and CDR2 SYDVKM. CDR3: CASSLSSRAQETQYF. CDR3 in DNA: TGTGCCAGCAGTTTGTCTAGCAGGGCTCAAGAGACCCAGTACTTC.

This clonotype has just a few counts. The rearrangement links TRBV7-9 to TRBJ1-3; D gene uncertain. V was shortened by 5 bases and J by 3 bases, with 11 bases between the two germline ends. CDR1 and CDR2 (germline): SEHNR, FQNEAQ (reference sequence). This CDR3 is built from 14 residues. The CDR3 coding sequence is TGTGCCAGCAGCCCCTCCTTGGGTGGAAACACCATATATTTT. This codes for CASSPSLGGNTIYF. Filled out from reference TRBV7-9 and TRBJ1-3, the complete variable domain reads DTGVSQNPRHKITKRGQNVTFRCDPISEHNRLYWYRQTLGQGPEFLTYFQNEAQLEKSRLLSDRFSAERPKGSFSTLEIQRTEQGDSAMYLCASSPSLGGNTIYFGEGSWLTVV.

This clonotype has at least ten counts. V gene TRBV20-1 combines with J gene TRBJ1-5; a possible D gene is TRBD1 (6 bases). The germline gives CDR1 DFQATT, CDR2 SNEGSKA (reference sequence). This CDR3 comprises 13 residues. Trimming pared 7 bases from V and 0 bases from J, leaving 10 bases between. The CDR3 region is CSVRQASNQPQHF. The CDR3 DNA sequence: TGCAGTGTCCGACAGGCTAGCAATCAGCCCCAGCATTTT.

This clonotype was found a few times. The chain recombines TRBV5-1 with TRBJ2-5, with a weak D call TRBD1 (6 bases). Per germline, CDR1 SGHRS and CDR2 YFSETQ. This CDR3 has 16 amino acids. Trimming cost V 6 bases and J 1 base, with 19 bases left between them. The chain's CDR3 is CASTRERGGSQETQYF. For the CDR3, the DNA is TGCGCCAGCACGAGGGAACGAGGGGGTTCCCAAGAGACCCAGTACTTC.

This clonotype was counted a few times. The chain recombines TRBV19 with TRBJ2-1; D is perhaps TRBD1 (6 bases). V lost 6 bases and J 0 bases, leaving 15 bases between the germline ends. This CDR3 is 16 amino acids long. Looked up from germline, CDR1 is LNHDA and CDR2 is SQIVND (reference sequence). The CDR3 DNA reads TGTGCCAGTAGAGATACAGGGTCGAGCTCCTACAATGAGCAGTTCTTC. It is translated as CASRDTGSSSYNEQFF.

In its sample, this clonotype was seen once. This CDR3 reads CASSAFSGSLYEQFF. The CDR3 nucleotides read TGTGCCAGCAGCGCTTTTAGCGGGAGTTTGTATGAGCAGTTCTTC. The V gene is TRBV9, the J gene TRBJ2-1, with 9 positions matching TRBD2. CDR1 is SGDLS, CDR2 YYNGEE, per germline. This CDR3 contains 15 residues. Trimming cost V 3 bases and J 8 bases; bases outside gene matches: 9.

The rearrangement links TRBV24-1 to TRBJ2-1; D gene ambiguous. The J call may be mistaken, given a closer DNA end match to TRBJ2-7. Germline loops: CDR1 KGHDR, CDR2 SFDVKD. The CDR3 totals 12 residues. The CDR3 DNA sequence: TGTGCCACCAGTGACAAGAACTACGAGCAGTACTTC. It yields the protein CATSDKNYEQYF.

The rearrangement links TRBV6-6 to TRBJ1-2; 8 bases map to TRBD1. Germline lookup yields CDR1 MNHNY and CDR2 SVGAGI (reference sequence). There are 13 residues in the CDR3. The trim removed 6 bases at V and 6 bases at J, leaving 6 bases unmatched. CDR3 protein: CASSDDRGHGYTF. The CDR3 nucleotides are TGTGCCAGCAGCGATGACAGGGGTCATGGCTACACCTTC.

CDR3 bases: TGCGCCAGCAGCTCAGGGACCAGCGGAGGTCGGGAGCAGTTCTTC. Amino acid sequence: CASSSGTSGGREQFF. The chain recombines TRBV5-1 with TRBJ2-1; perhaps D is TRBD1 or TRBD2 (5 bases each). The V gene lost 3 bases and the J gene lost 10 bases, with 20 bases spanning the gap. This CDR3 is built from 15 residues. Germline CDR1 SGHRS, CDR2 YFSETQ. The whole variable domain, remainder taken from reference TRBV5-1 and TRBJ2-1, is KAGVTQTPRYLIKTRGQQVTLSCSPISGHRSVSWYQQTPGQGLQFLFEYFSETQRNKGNFPGRFSGRQFSNSRSEMNVSTLELGDSALYLCASSSGTSGGREQFFGPGTRLTVL.

The sample holds a few counts of this clonotype. The chain links TRBV5-5 to TRBJ2-1, with D tentatively TRBD2 (5 bases). The length of the CDR3 is 13 residues. The ends were cut back, 4 bases at V and 8 bases at J, with 13 bases in the middle. CDR1 is SGHKS and CDR2 is YYEKEE in the germline V gene (reference sequence). The CDR3 here is CASSQGLGHEQFF. The CDR3 nucleotides read TGTGCCAGCAGCCAAGGACTGGGTCATGAGCAGTTCTTC.

This clonotype was observed a handful of times. The chain links TRBV28 to TRBJ1-2; D may be TRBD1 (6 bases). Germline assignment: CDR1 MDHEN and CDR2 SYDVKM. The CDR3 consists of 13 residues. V gave up 5 bases and J gave up 5 bases, with 12 bases separating them. In DNA, the CDR3 is TGTGCCAGCAGTCCCGGGACACTATATGGCTACACCTTC. Amino acid sequence: CASSPGTLYGYTF.

This clonotype occurred a few times. The DNA for the CDR3 is TGTGCCAGCAGAAATACAGGGGGAAGCACTGAAGCTTTCTTT. Encoded protein: CASRNTGGSTEAFF. This chain connects TRBV5-4 to TRBJ1-1; 8 bases align to TRBD1. V lost 5 bases, J lost 4 bases, and 7 bases stayed unmatched. CDR1 is SGHNT, CDR2 YYREEE, per germline (reference sequence). CDR3 size: 14 residues.

CDR3 sequence: CSAPSETGYSYEQYF. The CDR3 DNA sequence: TGCAGTGCTCCCTCCGAGACAGGCTATTCCTACGAGCAGTACTTC. The chain combines TRBV20-1 with TRBJ2-7, with D possibly matching TRBD1 (6 bases). CDR1 is DFQATT and CDR2 is SNEGSKA in the germline V gene (reference sequence). The CDR3 is 15 amino acids. The germline V and J ends were trimmed by 5 bases and 1 base, with 18 bases remaining between them.

The chain combines TRBV12-3 or TRBV12-4 with TRBJ2-5; 10 bases are a match to TRBD1. J lost 5 bases, V lost 5 bases, and 2 bases had no gene match. This CDR3 region has 13 residues. CDR3 DNA sequence: TGTGCCAGCAGTGACAGGGGGCTGGAGACCCAGTACTTC. Amino acids: CASSDRGLETQYF.

V is TRBV7-6 and J is TRBJ2-5; 8 bases are a match to TRBD1. J was trimmed by 4 bases and V by 4 bases; bases with no gene match: 5. The V gene's germline CDR1 is SGHVS and CDR2 FNYEAQ. This CDR3 is 14 amino acids long. CDR3 DNA: TGTGCCAGCAGCTCCCCAGGGGGCCGAGAGACCCAGTACTTC. Amino acids: CASSSPGGRETQYF.

This clonotype was counted a few times. J is TRBJ2-5 and V is TRBV27, with 11 bases aligning to TRBD1. TRBJ2-1 matches the DNA end more closely, so the J call is doubtful. In germline, CDR1 is MNHEY, CDR2 SMNVEV (reference sequence). This CDR3 has 16 amino acids. The CDR3 DNA reads TGTGCCAGCAGTTTATCGTGGACAGGGGGCTACGCTGAGCAGTTCTTC. Translation: CASSLSWTGGYAEQFF.

There are a few counts of this clonotype. The chain employs TRBV28 and TRBJ2-5; the match to TRBD2 covers 9 bases. The better agreement between TRBJ2-1 and the DNA end casts doubt on the J call. The CDR3 has 17 amino acids. The germline V gene encodes CDR1 MDHEN and CDR2 SYDVKM. CDR3 sequence: CASLLHAGGETYNEQFF. DNA of the CDR3: TGTGCCAGCCTGCTTCACGCGGGGGGGGAGACTTACAATGAGCAGTTCTTC.

This clonotype was recorded many times. The CDR3 bases are TGTGCCAGCTCAGCGACTAGCGGGAGGGCCGATGAGCAGTTCTTC. Translated: CASSATSGRADEQFF. The chain has TRBV18 and TRBJ2-1, with 14 positions matching TRBD2. The ends lost 5 bases at V and 8 bases at J; junction bases unmatched: 5. The CDR3 runs to 15 residues. Germline V gene data show CDR1 as KGHSH and CDR2 as LQKENI.